The T cell receptor beta chain described here comes from a study of T cell responses to AZD1222 COVID-19 vaccine. Findings and limits, study-wide: Researchers took repertoire samples only after the peak T cell response had come. Clonal diversity may have been underestimated in mostly white British donors.

Trimming shortened V by 8 bases and J by 4 bases, and 26 bases separated the two germline ends. This CDR3 has 17 amino acids. In germline, CDR1 is SGHAT, CDR2 FQNNGV. As for this clone: Its antigen is currently unknown.

Sequenced by immunoSEQ multiplex PCR; TCRdb stores in-frame clones only, minus some. The repertoire holds 77,000 or so clones, with roughly 91% as singletons. The clonotype comes from an adult who received the AZD1222 COVID-19 vaccine. The sample consisted of peripheral blood, taken 28 days after the second AZD1222 dose. This chain uses TRBV11-2 with TRBJ1-1; D ambiguous. The CDR3 coding sequence is TGTGCCAGCCGAGCCCTGATAGCCCATGACGGGCGCACTGAAGCTTTCTTT. It is translated as CASRALIAHDGRTEAFF.